The 18 T cell receptor beta chains presented below share a single source sample, sequenced in a study of blood T cell repertoires in COVID-19. Generated by immunoSEQ multiplex PCR, the TCRdb table keeps only in-frame clones and is missing some. The sample comprises roughly 300,000 clones, 92% of which are singletons, and approximately 18% rests with the top ten. Material for sequencing was PBMCs or T cells enriched from blood (not recorded which). These receptor sequences come from a woman in her twenties or thirties who had recovered from COVID-19.

The rearrangement links TRBV2 to TRBJ1-6, with D unresolved. The CDR3 sequence is 14 residues long. The V end lost 4 bases, the J end lost 9 bases, and 13 bases lay between the germline ends. Germline V gene data show CDR1 as SNHLY and CDR2 as FYNNEI. The CDR3, as DNA: TGTGCCAGCAGTGGACTTGATAGAATTTCACCCCTCCACTTT. Translated, it gives CASSGLDRISPLHF.

The gene calls are TRBV28 and TRBJ1-5, with D perhaps matching TRBD1 (5 bases). V was clipped by 6 bases and J by 5 bases, with 17 bases between them. CDR1 MDHEN and CDR2 SYDVKM come from the germline V gene. This CDR3 is built from 15 residues. CDR3 residues: CASSPSGRGYQPQHF. The CDR3 DNA is TGTGCCAGCAGCCCCTCGGGTAGGGGATATCAGCCCCAGCATTTT.

In the case of this clone: Other DNA sequences from this sample encode an identical CDR3 as well. V and J are TRBV18 and TRBJ1-1; D remains ambiguous. The germline gives CDR1 KGHSH, CDR2 LQKENI. V was trimmed by 2 bases and J by 1 base, leaving 5 bases between them. The CDR3 extends over 13 amino acids. CDR3 DNA sequence: TGTGCCAGCTCACCAAGCGAGAACACTGAAGCTTTCTTT. It specifies CASSPSENTEAFF.

V and J are TRBV24-1 and TRBJ1-2; D remains unclear. V was cut by 4 bases and J by 9 bases, with 17 bases left in between. The CDR3 is 14 residues long. Per the germline V gene, CDR1 is KGHDR and CDR2 is SFDVKD. CDR3 sequence: CATSDPGLSGSYTF. CDR3 in DNA: TGTGCCACCAGTGACCCGGGCCTTTCGGGGAGCTACACCTTC.

The chain combines TRBV7-8 with TRBJ2-7; D perhaps matches TRBD2 (6 bases). Looked up from germline, CDR1 is SGHVS and CDR2 is FQNEAQ. The V end was cut by 7 bases, the J end by 6 bases, with 19 bases between. The CDR3 runs 14 residues. The DNA of the CDR3 is TGTGCCAGCATCACTTTGGGGGGTCTGGGCGAGCAGTACTTC. Translating it yields CASITLGGLGEQYF.

The chain recombines TRBV28 with TRBJ1-1, with D perhaps matching TRBD1 (6 bases). V gave up 3 bases and J gave up 7 bases, with 12 bases separating them. Germline CDR1 reads MDHEN; CDR2 reads SYDVKM. The CDR3 is made up of 13 amino acids. CDR3 nucleotides: TGTGCCAGCAGTTTTCGGGCGACAGGTGAAGCTTTCTTT. Protein product: CASSFRATGEAFF. The variable domain in full, completed from reference TRBV28 and TRBJ1-1, reads DVKVTQSSRYLVKRTGEKVFLECVQDMDHENMFWYRQDPGLGLRLIYFSYDVKMKEKGDIPEGYSVSREKKERFSLILESASTNQTSMYLCASSFRATGEAFFGQGTRLTVV.

The V call is TRBV27, the J call TRBJ2-7, with 11 bases identical to TRBD2. CDR1 is MNHEY and CDR2 is SMNVEV in the germline V gene (reference sequence). Losses at the gene ends were 6 bases for V and 2 bases for J; bases not matched to a gene: 6. This CDR3 contains 15 residues. CDR3 DNA sequence: TGTGCCAGCAGCCGGGGACTAGCGGAGACCTACGAGCAGTACTTC. It translates to CASSRGLAETYEQYF.

V and J are TRBV6-2 or TRBV6-3 and TRBJ2-7; D is unresolved. Between the trimmed V and J ends, which lost 2 bases and 3 bases, there was a span of 8 bases. This CDR3 has 13 residues. The germline V gene encodes CDR1 MNHEY and CDR2 SVGEGT. CDR3 in amino acids: CASSYLPLYEQYF. CDR3 sequence (DNA): TGTGCCAGCAGTTACCTCCCCCTCTACGAGCAGTACTTC.

The chain employs TRBV19 and TRBJ2-1; TRBD2 aligns across 10 bases. The CDR3 runs 15 residues. Losses at the gene ends were 4 bases for V and 7 bases for J; bases not matched to a gene: 7. CDR1 and CDR2 (germline): LNHDA, SQIVND (reference sequence). The CDR3 here is CASSTVAGGGNEQFF. The CDR3 DNA is TGTGCCAGTAGTACGGTAGCGGGGGGAGGAAATGAGCAGTTCTTC.

The CDR3 reads CASTTSMGLAGTGEQFF. The CDR3 DNA reads as TGTGCCAGCACTACCAGCATGGGGCTAGCGGGGACCGGTGAGCAGTTCTTC. The rearrangement uses TRBV27 and TRBJ2-1; 9 bases are shared with TRBD2. V shed 7 bases, J shed 9 bases, and the junction held 19 bases outside the gene matches. This CDR3 comprises 17 residues. Germline CDR1 and CDR2: MNHEY and SMNVEV (reference sequence).

This rearrangement joins TRBV19 to TRBJ2-3, with 8 positions matching TRBD2. The germline V gene encodes CDR1 LNHDA and CDR2 SQIVND (reference sequence). This CDR3 is 18 amino acids long. Trimming at V came to 0 bases and at J to 2 bases, leaving 10 bases not matched to a gene. This chain's CDR3 is CASSIERGSGGYTDTQYF. In nucleotides, the CDR3 is TGTGCCAGTAGTATAGAAAGAGGGAGCGGGGGCTACACAGATACGCAGTATTTT.

This clone showed up just once. The gene calls are TRBV7-2 and TRBJ1-5; 7 bases fit TRBD1. V lost 5 bases, J lost 1 base, and 5 bases stayed unmatched. Germline CDR1 is SGHTA and CDR2 is FQGNSA. The CDR3 runs 15 residues. CDR3 sequence (DNA): TGTGCCAGCAGCACATACAGGGGCAGCAATCAGCCCCAGCATTTT. It yields the protein CASSTYRGSNQPQHF. The variable domain in full, completed from reference TRBV7-2 and TRBJ1-5, reads GAGVSQSPSNKVTEKGKDVELRCDPISGHTALYWYRQSLGQGLEFLIYFQGNSAPDKSGLPSDRFSAERTGGSVSTLTIQRTQQEDSAVYLCASSTYRGSNQPQHFGDGTRLSIL.

This chain links TRBV19 with TRBJ2-7; TRBD2 agrees at 10 bases. The CDR3 extends over 14 amino acids. Germline loops: CDR1 LNHDA, CDR2 SQIVND (reference sequence). V lost 5 bases, J lost 2 bases, and 3 bases stayed unmatched. The CDR3 DNA reads as TGTGCCAGTAGTCTAACTAGCGGGACCTACGAGCAGTACTTC. Protein: CASSLTSGTYEQYF. The variable domain in full, with the rest retrieved from reference TRBV19 and TRBJ2-7, is DGGITQSPKYLFRKEGQNVTLSCEQNLNHDAMYWYRQDPGQGLRLIYYSQIVNDFQKGDIAEGYSVSREKKESFPLTVTSAQKNPTAFYLCASSLTSGTYEQYFGPGTRLTVT.

The chain recombines TRBV9 with TRBJ2-2; 9 bases are a match to TRBD2. Germline CDR1 and CDR2: SGDLS and YYNGEE. The CDR3 totals 15 residues. The V gene end was trimmed by 2 bases and the J gene end by 5 bases; junction bases not matched to a gene: 4. In DNA form, the CDR3 reads TGTGCCAGCAGCGTTGGCGGGGGGGAGACCGGGGAGCTGTTTTTT. It translates to CASSVGGGETGELFF.

This clone was seen a few times. The J gene is TRBJ1-2, the V gene TRBV5-1; D gene unclear. Germline V CDR1 and CDR2: SGHRS, YFSETQ. V lost 0 bases and J 2 bases, leaving 11 bases between the germline ends. This CDR3 is 15 amino acids long. The CDR3 is CASSLGGEGNYGYTF. CDR3 sequence (DNA): TGCGCCAGCAGCTTGGGCGGGGAGGGAAACTATGGCTACACCTTC.

The table lists this clone with a count of one. The chain recombines TRBV24-1 with TRBJ2-3, with D perhaps matching TRBD1 (5 bases). Germline V lookup: CDR1 KGHDR, CDR2 SFDVKD. Trimming stripped 3 bases from V and 2 bases from J, with 14 bases between. The CDR3 runs to 16 residues. The CDR3 DNA reads as TGTGCCACCAGTGATAGGGGCCGCCGCCTCACAGATACGCAGTATTTT. Protein sequence: CATSDRGRRLTDTQYF.

The V gene is TRBV7-2, the J gene TRBJ2-7, with a tentative D call TRBD2 (5 bases). This CDR3 has 12 residues. The V gene's germline CDR1 is SGHTA and CDR2 FQGNSA. Trimming removed 5 bases from V and 6 bases from J, with 11 bases in between. In nucleotides, the CDR3 is TGTGCCAGCAGCGAAGGCCGGGGCGAGCAGTACTTC. Residues: CASSEGRGEQYF.

The DNA of the CDR3 is TGTGCCAGCAGCCCCAGACAGAGCGCGAACACCGGGGAGCTGTTTTTT. Amino acids: CASSPRQSANTGELFF. The rearrangement joins TRBV7-3 to TRBJ2-2, with D perhaps matching TRBD1 (5 bases). This CDR3 is 16 amino acids long. V gave up 5 bases and J gave up 0 bases, with 13 bases separating them. Germline CDR1 is SGHTA and CDR2 is FQGTGA.